The 9 T cell receptor beta chains presented below share a single source sample, sequenced in a study of T cell repertoires in cytomegalovirus infection. MiXCR, run by TCRdb on the reads, gives a single entry per CDR3 protein. The sample yields about 310,000 distinct CDR3 sequences, roughly a sixth seen once. Sequenced material: PBMCs. All receptors derive from a human donor in good health (CMV status not recorded). Some clones in this sample may be carry-over from other donors' samples.

The chain recombines TRBV25-1 with TRBJ1-2; 7 positions agree with TRBD1. Germline V CDR1 and CDR2: MGHDK, SYGVNS. This CDR3 contains 18 residues. The junction had 12 bases not matched to a gene; V was cut back by 2 bases and J by 0 bases. The CDR3 loop reads CASSEPGQANPANYGYTF. DNA for the CDR3: TGTGCCAGCAGTGAACCCGGACAGGCCAATCCTGCTAACTATGGCTACACCTTC.

This clonotype was counted between two and nine times. The V gene is TRBV10-3, the J gene TRBJ2-3; no clear D gene. From germline, CDR1 is ENHRY and CDR2 SYGVKD. Trimming removed 0 bases from V and 0 bases from J, with 13 bases in between. CDR3 length: 17 residues. In DNA form, the CDR3 reads TGTGCCATCAGTGAGTCGAAGGGTCTAGGAAGCACAGATACGCAGTATTTT. The encoded protein is CAISESKGLGSTDTQYF.

The rearrangement joins TRBV10-3 to TRBJ1-4; no firm D call. The V gene's germline CDR1 is ENHRY and CDR2 SYGVKD. V gave up 6 bases and J gave up 0 bases, with 5 bases separating them. The CDR3 is 13 residues long. The DNA of the CDR3 is TGTGCCATCAGACAAGCAACTAATGAAAAACTGTTTTTT. Encoded protein: CAIRQATNEKLFF.

The chain recombines TRBV29-1 with TRBJ2-5; the D gene is possibly TRBD1 (7 bases). The V and J ends lost 3 bases and 3 bases respectively, with 14 bases between them. Looked up from germline, CDR1 is SQVTM and CDR2 is ANQGSEA. The CDR3 length is 14 residues. Here the CDR3 DNA reads TGCAGCGTTGAGCCAGGGGGACTGGAAGAGACCCAGTACTTC. It yields the protein CSVEPGGLEETQYF.

The CDR3 reads CASSPDRVGYNEQFF. In DNA form, the CDR3 reads TGTGCCAGCAGCCCGGACAGGGTGGGATACAATGAGCAGTTCTTC. The chain employs TRBV11-3 and TRBJ2-1; TRBD1 matches 8 bases. There are 15 residues in the CDR3. Germline-derived CDR1 and CDR2 are SGHNT and YENEEA. The J segment lost 4 bases and the V segment lost 5 bases, leaving 7 bases of the junction unmatched.

Ten or more counts support this clonotype. This chain links TRBV7-9 with TRBJ1-4, with a possible D match to TRBD1 (5 bases). Trimming stripped 3 bases from V and 5 bases from J, with 13 bases between. Germline CDR1 SEHNR, CDR2 FQNEAQ (reference sequence). The CDR3 length is 15 residues. The DNA for the CDR3 is TGTGCCAGCAGCTTCCCAGGGCGCGGGAATGAAAAACTGTTTTTT. Its translation is CASSFPGRGNEKLFF.

This clonotype was recorded many times. This chain connects TRBV7-2 to TRBJ2-1; TRBD1 aligns across 9 bases. Germline V gene lookup returns CDR1 SGHTA and CDR2 FQGNSA. There are 17 residues in the CDR3. V lost 4 bases to trimming and J lost 8 bases; unmatched junction nucleotides: 15. This CDR3 is CASSSRIGTGLTDEQFF. CDR3 sequence (DNA): TGTGCCAGCAGCTCCCGTATCGGGACAGGGTTAACGGATGAGCAGTTCTTC.

This clonotype was detected a few times. V gene TRBV6-6 combines with J gene TRBJ2-6; the D is unclear. The CDR3 loop spans 15 amino acids. Germline V lookup: CDR1 MNHNY, CDR2 SVGAGI (reference sequence). V was clipped by 7 bases and J by 0 bases, with 10 bases between them. The CDR3 nucleotides read TGTGCCAGCACCCATTGGGTCTCTGGGGCCAACGTCCTGACTTTC. This gives the protein CASTHWVSGANVLTF.

This clonotype was seen a few times. This chain uses TRBV9 with TRBJ1-4; no definite D call. The ends were cut back, 0 bases at V and 0 bases at J, with 6 bases in the middle. Germline lookup yields CDR1 SGDLS and CDR2 YYNGEE. The CDR3 length is 15 residues. CDR3 coding DNA: TGTGCCAGCAGCGTAGCCCCTGCAACTAATGAAAAACTGTTTTTT. Translation gives CASSVAPATNEKLFF.